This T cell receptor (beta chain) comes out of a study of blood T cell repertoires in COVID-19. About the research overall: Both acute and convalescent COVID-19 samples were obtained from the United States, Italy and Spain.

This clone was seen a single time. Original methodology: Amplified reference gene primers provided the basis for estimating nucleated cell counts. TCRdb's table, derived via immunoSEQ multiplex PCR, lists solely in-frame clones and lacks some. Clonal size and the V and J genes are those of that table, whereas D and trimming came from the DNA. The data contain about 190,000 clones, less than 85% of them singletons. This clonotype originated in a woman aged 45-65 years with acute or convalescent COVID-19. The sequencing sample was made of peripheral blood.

CDR3 residues: CASSPWRDSANEKLFF. The CDR3 DNA is TGCGCCAGCAGTCCTTGGAGGGACAGTGCTAATGAAAAACTGTTTTTT. The chain links TRBV10-2 to TRBJ1-4, with 7 bases lining up with TRBD1. Germline CDR1 WSHSY, CDR2 SAAADI. Trimming cost V 5 bases and J 3 bases; bases outside gene matches: 9. The CDR3 loop spans 16 amino acids.